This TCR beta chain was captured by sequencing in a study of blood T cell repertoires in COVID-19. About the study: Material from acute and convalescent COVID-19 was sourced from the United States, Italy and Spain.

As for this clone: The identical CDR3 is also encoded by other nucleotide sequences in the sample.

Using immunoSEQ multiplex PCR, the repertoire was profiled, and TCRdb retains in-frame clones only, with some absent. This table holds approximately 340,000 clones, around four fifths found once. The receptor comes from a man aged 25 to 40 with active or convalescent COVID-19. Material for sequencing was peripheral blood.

This CDR3 reads CASSLVGTDTQYF. The CDR3 DNA follows: TGTGCCAGCAGCTTAGTCGGCACAGATACGCAGTATTTT. The V and J genes are TRBV7-2 and TRBJ2-3; D uncertain. The V end lost 1 base, the J end lost 1 base, and 3 bases lay between the germline ends. CDR3 length: 13 amino acids. Germline CDR1 reads SGHTA; CDR2 reads FQGNSA.